This T cell receptor beta chain was retrieved from a study of blood T cell repertoires in COVID-19. Study-wide context: Italy, Spain and the United States were the sources of the convalescent and acute COVID-19 samples.

Authors' processing steps: Reference gene primer amplification gave nucleated cell count estimates. Profiled with immunoSEQ multiplex PCR; TCRdb holds only in-frame clones, not every one. D and trimming come from the DNA, and the V and J calls and clone size come from that table. The repertoire includes fewer than 100,000 clones, roughly 85% of them detected once, and roughly 46% sits in the top ten. The sequence was obtained from a human donor in a cohort sampled during active COVID-19. The sequenced material came from peripheral blood.

The CDR3 sequence: CASSPLRLAYNEQFF. In DNA, the CDR3 is TGTGCCAGCAGCCCCCTTCGACTAGCGTACAATGAGCAGTTCTTC. The chain combines TRBV11-2 with TRBJ2-1, with 8 bases identical to TRBD2. The CDR3 loop spans 15 amino acids. V gave up 5 bases and J gave up 4 bases; unmatched junction bases: 7. Per germline, CDR1 SGHAT and CDR2 FQNNGV. Variable domain in full (rest from reference TRBV11-2 and TRBJ2-1): EAGVAQSPRYKIIEKRQSVAFWCNPISGHATLYWYQQILGQGPKLLIQFQNNGVVDDSQLPKDRFSAERLKGVDSTLKIQPAKLEDSAVYLCASSPLRLAYNEQFFGPGTRLTVL.